This record covers a single T cell receptor (beta chain). This CDR3 region has 13 residues. CDR1 and CDR2 (germline): MNHNS, SASEGT. The V gene lost 1 base and the J gene lost 7 bases, with 11 bases spanning the gap. These data belong to a study of cytomegalovirus exposure and HLA in healthy donors. Study-wide background: Within the Caucasian-associated ancestry cluster were 81% of the approximately 400 genotyped donors.

The PCR made use of 60 Vbeta and 13 Jbeta primers. The method was immunoSEQ multiplex PCR; TCRdb's version includes in-frame clones alone and lacks a portion of them. The sample holds about 160,000 clones, 70% to 80% seen once. The TCR was taken from a man in his 60s in good health and CMV-seronegative. The chain couples TRBV6-1 to TRBJ2-7; the D gene is possibly TRBD2 (7 bases). The sample taken for sequencing was PBMCs. The CDR3 DNA sequence: TGTGCCAGCAGTGAAGTAGGGGGGGATGAGCAGTACTTC. Protein sequence: CASSEVGGDEQYF.